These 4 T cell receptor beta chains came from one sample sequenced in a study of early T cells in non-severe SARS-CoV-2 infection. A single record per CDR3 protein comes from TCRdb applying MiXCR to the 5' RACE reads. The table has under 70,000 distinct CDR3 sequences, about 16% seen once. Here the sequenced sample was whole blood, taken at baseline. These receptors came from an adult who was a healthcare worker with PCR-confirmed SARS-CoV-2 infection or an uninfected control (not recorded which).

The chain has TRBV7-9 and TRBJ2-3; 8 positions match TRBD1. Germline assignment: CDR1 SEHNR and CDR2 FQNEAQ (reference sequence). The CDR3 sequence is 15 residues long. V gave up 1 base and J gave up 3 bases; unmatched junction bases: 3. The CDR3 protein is CASSLGTGITDTQYF. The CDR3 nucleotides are TGTGCCAGCAGCTTAGGGACAGGGATTACAGATACGCAGTATTTT. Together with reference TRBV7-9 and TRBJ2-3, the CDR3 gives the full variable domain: DTGVSQNPRHKITKRGQNVTFRCDPISEHNRLYWYRQTLGQGPEFLTYFQNEAQLEKSRLLSDRFSAERPKGSFSTLEIQRTEQGDSAMYLCASSLGTGITDTQYFGPGTRLTVL.

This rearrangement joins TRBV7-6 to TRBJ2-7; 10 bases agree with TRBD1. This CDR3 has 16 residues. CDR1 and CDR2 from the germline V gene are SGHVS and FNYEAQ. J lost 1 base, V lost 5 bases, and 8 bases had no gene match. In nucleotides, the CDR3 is TGTGCCAGCAGCCAAAGGGGACAGGGGCTGTCCTACGAGCAGTACTTC. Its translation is CASSQRGQGLSYEQYF.

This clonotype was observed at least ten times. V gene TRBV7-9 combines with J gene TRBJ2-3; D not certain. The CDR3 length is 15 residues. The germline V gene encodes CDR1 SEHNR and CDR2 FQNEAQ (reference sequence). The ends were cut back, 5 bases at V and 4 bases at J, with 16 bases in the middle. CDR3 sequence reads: CASSHRRLGSDTQYF. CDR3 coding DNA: TGTGCCAGCAGCCACCGGCGTCTAGGGTCAGATACGCAGTATTTT. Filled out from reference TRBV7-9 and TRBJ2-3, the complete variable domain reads DTGVSQNPRHKITKRGQNVTFRCDPISEHNRLYWYRQTLGQGPEFLTYFQNEAQLEKSRLLSDRFSAERPKGSFSTLEIQRTEQGDSAMYLCASSHRRLGSDTQYFGPGTRLTVL.

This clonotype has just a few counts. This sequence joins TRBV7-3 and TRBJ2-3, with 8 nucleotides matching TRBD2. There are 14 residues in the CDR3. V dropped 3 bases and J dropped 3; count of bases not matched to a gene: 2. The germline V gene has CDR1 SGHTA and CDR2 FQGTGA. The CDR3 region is CASSFSGMTDTQYF. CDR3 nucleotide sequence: TGTGCCAGCAGCTTTAGCGGGATGACAGATACGCAGTATTTT.